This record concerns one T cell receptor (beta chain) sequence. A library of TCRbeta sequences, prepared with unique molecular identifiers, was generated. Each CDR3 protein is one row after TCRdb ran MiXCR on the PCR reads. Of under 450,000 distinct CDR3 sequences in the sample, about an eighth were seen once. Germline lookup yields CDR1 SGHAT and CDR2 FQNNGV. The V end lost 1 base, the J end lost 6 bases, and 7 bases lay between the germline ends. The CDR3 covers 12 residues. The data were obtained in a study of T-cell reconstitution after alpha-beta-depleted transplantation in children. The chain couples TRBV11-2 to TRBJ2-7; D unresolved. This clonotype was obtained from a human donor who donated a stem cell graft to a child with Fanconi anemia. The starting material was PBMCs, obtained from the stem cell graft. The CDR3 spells CASSLVQFEQYF. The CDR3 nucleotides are TGTGCCAGCAGCTTAGTCCAGTTCGAGCAGTACTTC.